This T cell receptor (beta chain) was sequenced for a study of cytomegalovirus exposure and HLA in healthy donors. Germline CDR1 and CDR2: SGHRS and YFSETQ. This CDR3 comprises 15 residues. V was clipped by 7 bases and J by 0 bases, with 17 bases between them. The PCR employed 60 Vbeta primers together with 13 Jbeta primers. The repertoire was sequenced with immunoSEQ multiplex PCR; TCRdb's copy has only in-frame clones and lacks some. The sample yields about 130,000 clones, around 72% seen once. The V and J genes are TRBV5-1 and TRBJ2-7; D is perhaps TRBD2 (5 bases). Material for sequencing was PBMCs. This TCR derives from a human donor in good health. The CDR3 reads CASDCMRVSSYEQYF. CDR3 nucleotides: TGCGCCAGCGATTGCATGCGGGTGAGCTCCTACGAGCAGTACTTC.